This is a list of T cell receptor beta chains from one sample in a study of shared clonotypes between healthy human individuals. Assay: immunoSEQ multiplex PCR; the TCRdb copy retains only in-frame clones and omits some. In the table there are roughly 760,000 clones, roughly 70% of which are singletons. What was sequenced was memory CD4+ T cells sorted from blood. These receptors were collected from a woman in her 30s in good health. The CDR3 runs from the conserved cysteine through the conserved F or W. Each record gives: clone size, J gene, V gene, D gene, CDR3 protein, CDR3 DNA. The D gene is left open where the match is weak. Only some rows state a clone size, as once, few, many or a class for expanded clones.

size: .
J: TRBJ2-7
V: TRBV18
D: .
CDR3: CASSQDAGSYEQYF
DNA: TGTGCCAGCTCACAGGATGCAGGGTCCTACGAGCAGTACTTC

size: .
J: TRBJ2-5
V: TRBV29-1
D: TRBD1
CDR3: CSVELTGSETQYF
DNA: TGCAGCGTGGAATTGACAGGGTCAGAGACCCAGTACTTC

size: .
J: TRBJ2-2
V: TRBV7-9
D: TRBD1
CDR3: CASSRGQGSTGELFF
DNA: TGTGCCAGCTCTCGGGGACAGGGGTCCACCGGGGAGCTGTTTTTT

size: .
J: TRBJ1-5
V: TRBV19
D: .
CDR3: CASSIARQPQHF
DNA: TGTGCCAGTAGTATAGCTCGTCAGCCCCAGCATTTT

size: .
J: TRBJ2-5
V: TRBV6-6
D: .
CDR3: CASSYRGETQYF
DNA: TGTGCCAGCAGTTATCGAGGAGAGACCCAGTACTTC

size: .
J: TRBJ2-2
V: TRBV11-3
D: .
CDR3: CASSLTNTGELFF
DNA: TGTGCCAGCAGCTTGACGAACACCGGGGAGCTGTTTTTT

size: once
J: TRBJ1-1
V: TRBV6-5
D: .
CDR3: CASSYSARFVAFF
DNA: TGTGCCAGCAGTTACTCGGCCAGGTTTGTGGCTTTCTTT

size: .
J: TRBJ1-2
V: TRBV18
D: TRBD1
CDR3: CASSPGQGAEDGYTF
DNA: TGTGCCAGCTCACCGGGACAGGGGGCGGAGGATGGCTACACCTTC

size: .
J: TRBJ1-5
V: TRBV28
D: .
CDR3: CASTLGAGWNQPQHF
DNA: TGTGCCAGCACCCTGGGGGCAGGGTGGAATCAGCCCCAGCATTTT

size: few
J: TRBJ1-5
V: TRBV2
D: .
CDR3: CASSLSFGGQQPQHF
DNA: TGTGCCAGCAGTCTCAGTTTCGGGGGCCAGCAGCCCCAGCATTTT

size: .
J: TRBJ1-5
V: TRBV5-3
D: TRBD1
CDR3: CARSLCPTGTGDQPQHF
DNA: TGTGCCAGAAGCCTATGCCCGACCGGGACAGGGGATCAGCCCCAGCATTTT

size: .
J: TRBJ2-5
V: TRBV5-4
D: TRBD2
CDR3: CASSRALAEETQYF
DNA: TGTGCCAGCAGCCGAGCCCTAGCGGAAGAGACCCAGTACTTC

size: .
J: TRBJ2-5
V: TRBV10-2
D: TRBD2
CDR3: CASRGMAGVQETQYF
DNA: TGCGCCAGCAGGGGAATGGCGGGAGTTCAAGAGACCCAGTACTTC

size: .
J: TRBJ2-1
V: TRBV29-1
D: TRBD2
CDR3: CSSGTSGPNEQFF
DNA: TGCAGCTCCGGGACTAGCGGGCCTAATGAGCAGTTCTTC

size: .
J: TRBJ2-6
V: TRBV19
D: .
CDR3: CASSRRGETGANVLTF
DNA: TGTGCCAGTAGCCGGAGGGGGGAAACTGGGGCCAACGTCCTGACTTTC

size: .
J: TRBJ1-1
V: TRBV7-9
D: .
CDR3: CASSFEGGFAKNTEAFF
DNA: TGTGCCAGCAGCTTTGAGGGAGGGTTTGCCAAGAACACTGAAGCTTTCTTT

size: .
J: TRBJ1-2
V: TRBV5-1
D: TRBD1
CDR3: CASSSPGQGSYGYTF
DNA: TGCGCCAGCAGCTCGCCGGGACAGGGAAGCTATGGCTACACCTTC

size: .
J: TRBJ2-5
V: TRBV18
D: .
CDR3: CASSPGEQETQYF
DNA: TGTGCCAGCTCACCCGGGGAACAAGAGACCCAGTACTTC

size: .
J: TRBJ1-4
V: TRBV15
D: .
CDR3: CATSRDLVAGVYEKLFF
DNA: TGTGCCACCAGCAGAGATCTCGTGGCGGGGGTTTATGAAAAACTGTTTTTT

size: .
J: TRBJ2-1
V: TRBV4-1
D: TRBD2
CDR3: CASSRFTSGSSYNEQFF
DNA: TGCGCCAGCAGCCGATTTACGAGCGGGAGCTCCTACAATGAGCAGTTCTTC

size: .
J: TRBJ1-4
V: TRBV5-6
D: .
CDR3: CASRRHMATNEKLFF
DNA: TGTGCCAGCAGAAGGCATATGGCAACTAATGAAAAACTGTTTTTT

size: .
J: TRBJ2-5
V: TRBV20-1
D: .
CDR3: CSANAQETQYF
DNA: TGCAGTGCAAACGCACAAGAGACCCAGTACTTC

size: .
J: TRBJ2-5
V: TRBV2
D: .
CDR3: CASSEAPTGSKTQYF
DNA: TGTGCCAGCAGTGAAGCCCCTACGGGGTCGAAGACCCAGTACTTC

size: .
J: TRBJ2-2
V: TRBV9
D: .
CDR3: CASRPGSSLTGELFF
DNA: TGTGCCAGCAGGCCAGGGAGTAGCCTCACCGGGGAGCTGTTTTTT

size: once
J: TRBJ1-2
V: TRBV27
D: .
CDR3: CASSLYGGPYGYTF
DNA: TGTGCCAGCAGTTTATACGGGGGACCTTATGGCTACACCTTC

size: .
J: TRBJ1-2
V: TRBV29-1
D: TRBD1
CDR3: CSVEDRGTGVGYTF
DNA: TGCAGCGTTGAAGATCGAGGGACAGGGGTCGGCTACACCTTC

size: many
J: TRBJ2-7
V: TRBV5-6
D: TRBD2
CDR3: CASSFGLLAGGTSYEQYF
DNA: TGTGCCAGCAGCTTTGGTTTACTAGCGGGAGGGACGTCCTACGAGCAGTACTTC

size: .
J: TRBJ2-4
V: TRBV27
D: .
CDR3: CASRSGVAKNIQYF
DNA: TGTGCCAGCAGATCCGGGGTAGCCAAAAACATTCAGTACTTC

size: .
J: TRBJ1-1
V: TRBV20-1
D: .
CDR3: CSARGYTEAFF
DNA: TGCAGTGCTAGGGGGTACACTGAAGCTTTCTTT

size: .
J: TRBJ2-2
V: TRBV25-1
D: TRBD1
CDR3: CASRSGTVYTGELFF
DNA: TGTGCCAGCAGGAGTGGGACAGTCTACACCGGGGAGCTGTTTTTT

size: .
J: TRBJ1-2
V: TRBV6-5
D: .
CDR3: CASSRPSGGYTF
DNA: TGTGCCAGCAGTCGACCAAGTGGGGGCTACACCTTC

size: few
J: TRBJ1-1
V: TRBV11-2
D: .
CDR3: CASSLGGEGTEAFF
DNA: TGTGCCAGCAGCCTGGGAGGGGAGGGCACTGAAGCTTTCTTT

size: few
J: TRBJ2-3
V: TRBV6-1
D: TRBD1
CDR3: CASIQGTDTQYF
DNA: TGTGCCAGCATACAGGGGACAGATACGCAGTATTTT

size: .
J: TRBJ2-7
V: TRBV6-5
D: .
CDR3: CASRTGGYEQYF
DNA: TGTGCCAGCAGGACCGGGGGCTACGAGCAGTACTTC

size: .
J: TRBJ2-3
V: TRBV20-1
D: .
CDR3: CSVQRNTQYF
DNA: TGCAGTGTTCAGAGGAATACGCAGTATTTT

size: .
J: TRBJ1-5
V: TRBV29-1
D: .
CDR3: CSVAQGLFQPQHF
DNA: TGCAGCGTTGCACAGGGTTTATTTCAGCCCCAGCATTTT

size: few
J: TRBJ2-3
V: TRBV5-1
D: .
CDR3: CASSLGGTRTDTQYF
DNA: TGCGCCAGCAGCTTGGGGGGGACTCGCACAGATACGCAGTATTTT

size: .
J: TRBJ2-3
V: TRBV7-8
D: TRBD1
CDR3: CASNLTGGGRGTQYF
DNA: TGTGCCAGCAACCTGACAGGGGGCGGTCGTGGTACGCAGTATTTT

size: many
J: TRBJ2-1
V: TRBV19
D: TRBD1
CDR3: CASTPGQLLNEQFF
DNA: TGTGCCAGTACCCCGGGACAGTTACTTAATGAGCAGTTCTTC

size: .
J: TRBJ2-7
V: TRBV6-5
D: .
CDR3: CASTPRPWDEQYF
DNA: TGTGCCAGCACCCCCCGACCGTGGGACGAGCAGTACTTC